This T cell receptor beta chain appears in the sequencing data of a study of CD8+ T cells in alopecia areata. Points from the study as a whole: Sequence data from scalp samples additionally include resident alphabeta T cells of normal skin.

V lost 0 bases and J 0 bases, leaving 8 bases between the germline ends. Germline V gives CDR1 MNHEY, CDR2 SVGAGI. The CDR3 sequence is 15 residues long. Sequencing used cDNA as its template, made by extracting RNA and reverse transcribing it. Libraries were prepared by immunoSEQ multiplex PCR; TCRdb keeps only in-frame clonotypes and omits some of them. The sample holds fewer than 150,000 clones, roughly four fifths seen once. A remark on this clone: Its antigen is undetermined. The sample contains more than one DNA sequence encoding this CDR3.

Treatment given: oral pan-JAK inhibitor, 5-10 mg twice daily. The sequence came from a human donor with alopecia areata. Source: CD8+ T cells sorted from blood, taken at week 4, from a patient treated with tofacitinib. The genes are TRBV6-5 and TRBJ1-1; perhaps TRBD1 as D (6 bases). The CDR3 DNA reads TGTGCCAGCAGTTACTCTAGGACAGTGAACACTGAAGCTTTCTTT. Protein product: CASSYSRTVNTEAFF.